A selection of T cell receptor beta chains follows, all from one sample in a study of blood T cell repertoires in COVID-19. Sequencing used immunoSEQ multiplex PCR; TCRdb keeps in-frame clones, though not all of them. The sample shows tens of thousands of clones, approximately 86% of them seen only once. The source material was peripheral blood. The receptors derive from a woman aged 45-65 years with active or convalescent COVID-19. Both conserved end residues are part of each CDR3. The order of the fields is CDR3 length, D gene, V gene, J gene, clone size, CDR3 protein, CDR3 DNA. D genes are given only for firm matches. Clone size is shown for a subset of rows, as once, few, many or a class of expanded clone.

13	NA	TRBV7-2	TRBJ1-3	NA	CASSSVSGNTIYF	TGTGCCAGCAGCTCCGTCTCTGGAAACACCATATATTTT
14	NA	TRBV5-1	TRBJ1-1	once	CASSLAGMNTEAFF	TGCGCCAGCAGCTTGGCCGGGATGAACACTGAAGCTTTCTTT
15	TRBD2	TRBV19	TRBJ2-5	NA	CASSIGAGGRETQYF	TGTGCCAGTAGTATAGGAGCGGGGGGTCGAGAGACCCAGTACTTC
15	NA	TRBV30	TRBJ1-1	NA	CAWSVRGRMNTEAFF	TGTGCCTGGAGTGTACGCGGGAGGATGAACACTGAAGCTTTCTTT
15	NA	TRBV9	TRBJ1-1	NA	CASSPLGQMNTEAFF	TGTGCCAGCAGCCCTCTCGGACAGATGAACACTGAAGCTTTCTTT
12	NA	TRBV6-6	TRBJ1-1	NA	CASSSGNTEAFF	TGTGCCAGCAGTTCGGGGAACACTGAAGCTTTCTTT
15	TRBD1	TRBV11-1	TRBJ2-7	NA	CASSTMRDRGYEQYF	TGTGCCAGCAGCACCATGAGGGACAGGGGCTACGAGCAGTACTTC
20	NA	TRBV5-1	TRBJ2-6	NA	CASSLGALSGGFSGANVLTF	TGCGCCAGCAGCTTGGGGGCTCTCTCCGGTGGGTTCTCTGGGGCCAACGTCCTGACTTTC
14	TRBD2	TRBV4-3	TRBJ2-7	once	CASSQTSGSYEQYF	TGCGCCAGCAGCCAAACTAGCGGGTCCTACGAGCAGTACTTC
15	TRBD1	TRBV5-6	TRBJ1-1	NA	CASSLRRGQGTEAFF	TGTGCCAGCAGCTTGAGGAGGGGGCAGGGCACTGAAGCTTTCTTT
12	NA	TRBV12-3/TRBV12-4	TRBJ2-3	NA	CASSLIVVAQYF	TGTGCCAGCAGTTTAATAGTAGTTGCGCAGTATTTT
14	NA	TRBV9	TRBJ1-1	NA	CASSGGGENTEAFF	TGTGCCAGCAGCGGAGGGGGTGAGAACACTGAAGCTTTCTTT
14	TRBD1	TRBV5-1	TRBJ1-1	NA	CASRAQGAGTEAFF	TGCGCCAGCAGGGCCCAGGGGGCTGGGACTGAAGCTTTCTTT
17	NA	TRBV10-3	TRBJ2-5	NA	CAISDPMQTQGQKTQYF	TGTGCCATCAGTGACCCAATGCAAACTCAGGGCCAGAAAACCCAGTACTTC
17	NA	TRBV7-8	TRBJ1-1	NA	CASSLESPTGGKRRTFF	TGTGCCAGCAGCTTAGAGAGCCCGACAGGTGGAAAGAGGCGAACTTTCTTT
14	NA	TRBV15	TRBJ1-3	NA	CATSRAGGGNTIYF	TGTGCCACCAGCAGAGCGGGTGGTGGAAACACCATATATTTT
15	TRBD1	TRBV5-1	TRBJ1-2	few	CASSLDRGTVYGYTF	TGCGCCAGCAGCTTGGACAGAGGGACAGTATATGGCTACACCTTC
15	NA	TRBV4-3	TRBJ1-2	NA	CASSRTSTENYGYTF	TGCGCCAGCAGCCGCACCTCGACGGAGAACTATGGCTACACCTTC
15	NA	TRBV7-7	TRBJ1-3	NA	CASSSGTNSGNTIYF	TGTGCTAGCAGCTCGGGGACAAACTCTGGAAACACCATATATTTT
13	TRBD1	TRBV19	TRBJ1-3	NA	CASPDRVGNTIYF	TGTGCCAGTCCGGACAGGGTGGGAAACACCATATATTTT
16	NA	TRBV9	TRBJ2-3	NA	CASSVGEQGFTDTQYF	TGTGCCAGCAGCGTAGGAGAACAGGGCTTCACAGATACGCAGTATTTT
15	NA	TRBV28	TRBJ1-6	NA	CASSEPGLTVAPLHF	TGTGCCAGCAGTGAACCAGGGTTAACCGTGGCACCCCTCCACTTT
13	TRBD1	TRBV6-4	TRBJ2-5	NA	CASSLQGPETQYF	TGTGCCAGCAGTCTACAGGGGCCTGAGACCCAGTACTTC
14	NA	TRBV15	TRBJ1-1	NA	CATSSRGGNTEAFF	TGTGCCACCAGCAGCCGCGGGGGGAACACTGAAGCTTTCTTT
15	TRBD1	TRBV7-6	TRBJ1-1	NA	CASSLARGRDTEAFF	TGTGCCAGCAGCTTAGCCAGGGGGCGTGACACTGAAGCTTTCTTT
15	TRBD1	TRBV9	TRBJ1-1	once	CASSVDDREFTEAFF	TGTGCCAGCAGCGTAGATGACAGGGAGTTCACTGAAGCTTTCTTT
17	TRBD2	TRBV28	TRBJ2-7	NA	CASSFQRGGDLSYEQYF	TGTGCCAGCAGTTTCCAGCGGGGGGGCGATCTGTCCTACGAGCAGTACTTC
15	TRBD1	TRBV6-5	TRBJ2-7	NA	CASSYSYRGPYEQYF	TGTGCCAGCAGTTACTCTTACAGGGGGCCATACGAGCAGTACTTC
14	NA	TRBV19	TRBJ1-1	NA	CASSTQGLNTEAFF	TGTGCCAGTAGTACACAGGGTTTGAACACTGAAGCTTTCTTT
15	NA	TRBV6-5	TRBJ2-2	NA	CASSYSIRGAGELFF	TGTGCCAGCAGTTACTCGATTAGGGGTGCCGGGGAGCTGTTTTTT
15	TRBD2	TRBV5-8	TRBJ2-1	NA	CASSTPSGGKNEQFF	TGTGCCAGCAGCACGCCTAGCGGGGGGAAAAATGAGCAGTTCTTC
15	NA	TRBV7-2	TRBJ2-5	NA	CASSPYASVQETQYF	TGTGCCAGCAGCCCCTATGCTAGCGTGCAAGAGACCCAGTACTTC
15	NA	TRBV6-2/TRBV6-3	TRBJ1-2	NA	CASSSWGRTNYGYTF	TGTGCCAGCAGTTCCTGGGGCAGGACAAACTATGGCTACACCTTC
13	TRBD1	TRBV5-6	TRBJ1-5	few	CASGQGLNQPQHF	TGTGCCAGCGGACAGGGTCTCAATCAGCCCCAGCATTTT
13	TRBD1	TRBV30	TRBJ1-5	NA	CAWSAGTGKPQHF	TGTGCCTGGAGCGCCGGGACAGGGAAGCCCCAGCATTTT
16	TRBD1	TRBV5-6	TRBJ2-7	NA	CASSLVAGQGASEQYF	TGTGCCAGCAGCTTGGTTGCCGGACAGGGGGCATCAGAGCAGTACTTC
14	NA	TRBV14	TRBJ1-4	once	CASSQYATNEKLFF	TGTGCCAGCAGCCAATATGCAACTAATGAAAAACTGTTTTTT
14	TRBD2	TRBV3-1/TRBV3-2	TRBJ2-7	NA	CASGPGGLSYEQYF	TGTGCCAGCGGACCGGGAGGGCTCTCCTACGAGCAGTACTTC
14	TRBD1	TRBV10-3	TRBJ1-2	NA	CAISAAGGNNGYTF	TGTGCCATCAGTGCAGCAGGGGGCAACAATGGCTACACCTTC
14	NA	TRBV4-3	TRBJ1-1	NA	CASSQGHVNTEAFF	TGCGCCAGCAGCCAAGGACATGTGAACACTGAAGCTTTCTTT
17	TRBD2	TRBV7-9	TRBJ2-7	NA	CASSLAGLAGVGREQYF	TGTGCCAGCAGCTTAGCGGGACTAGCGGGGGTCGGGCGCGAGCAGTACTTC
14	NA	TRBV2	TRBJ2-3	NA	CASSVGGGTDTQYF	TGTGCCAGCAGTGTGGGCGGGGGCACAGATACGCAGTATTTT